Sequencing of this T cell receptor beta chain was carried out in a study of blood T cell repertoires in COVID-19. Per the germline V gene, CDR1 is MDHEN and CDR2 is SYDVKM. This CDR3 comprises 16 residues. Trimming removed 6 bases from V and 3 bases from J; junction bases left unmatched: 12. Profiling relied on immunoSEQ multiplex PCR, and the TCRdb table lists in-frame clones only, not all of them. The sample holds about 270,000 clones, around 87% seen once. Sequencing used PBMCs or T cells enriched from blood (not recorded which). The receptor's source is a woman aged 18-30 years who had recovered from COVID-19. The chain combines TRBV28 with TRBJ2-7; TRBD1 aligns across 9 bases. CDR3 sequence reads: CASRDRGNMYHYEQYF. The CDR3 bases are TGTGCCAGCAGGGACAGGGGTAATATGTACCACTACGAGCAGTACTTC. The whole variable domain, remainder taken from reference TRBV28 and TRBJ2-7, is DVKVTQSSRYLVKRTGEKVFLECVQDMDHENMFWYRQDPGLGLRLIYFSYDVKMKEKGDIPEGYSVSREKKERFSLILESASTNQTSMYLCASRDRGNMYHYEQYFGPGTRLTVT.